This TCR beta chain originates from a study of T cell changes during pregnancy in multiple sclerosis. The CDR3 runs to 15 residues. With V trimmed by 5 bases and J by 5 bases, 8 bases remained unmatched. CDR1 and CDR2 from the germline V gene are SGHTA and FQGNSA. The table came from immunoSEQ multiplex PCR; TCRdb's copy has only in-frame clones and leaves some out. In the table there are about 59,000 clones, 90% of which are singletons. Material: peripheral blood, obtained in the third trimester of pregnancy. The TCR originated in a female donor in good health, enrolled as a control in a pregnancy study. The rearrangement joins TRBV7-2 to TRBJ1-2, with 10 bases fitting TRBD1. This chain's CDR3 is CASSPKGTGVYGYTF. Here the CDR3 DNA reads TGTGCCAGCAGCCCAAAGGGGACAGGGGTTTATGGCTACACCTTC.